This T cell receptor beta chain appears in the sequencing data of a study of blood T cells in healthy people across ages. Findings and caveats of the study: In long-lived donors, naive CD4+ cell counts and diversity exceeded those of aged donors. The recorded TCR beta diversity per million T cells decreased in a roughly linear manner with age.

This clonotype was found many times. Antigen unknown. J was trimmed by 0 bases and V by 5 bases; bases with no gene match: 10. This CDR3 is 16 amino acids long. Germline loops: CDR1 SEHNR, CDR2 FQNEAQ (reference sequence). Around 9.4 milliliters was the volume of peripheral blood drawn from each donor. Per sample, a minimum of 6.5 million PBMCs were isolated. A second about 6 to 12 cycle PCR used barcoded and J-beta primers. TCRdb used MiXCR to reprocess the 5' RACE reads, holding one entry per CDR3 protein. This sample yields some 1.4 million distinct CDR3 sequences, of which roughly 40% are seen a single time; around 8% belongs to the top ten.

This sequence was found in a woman younger than 35 in good health. The sample taken for sequencing was blood. V usage is TRBV7-9 and J usage is TRBJ2-7; 7 nucleotides agree with TRBD1. CDR3 nucleotides: TGTGCCAGCAGCGGCCGGACAGGCGCCTCCTCCTACGAGCAGTACTTC. It yields the protein CASSGRTGASSYEQYF.